The rows below give T cell receptor beta chains drawn from one sample of a study of blood T cells in healthy people across ages. MiXCR was run by TCRdb on the 5' RACE reads, yielding one entry per CDR3 protein. This table has fewer than 600,000 distinct CDR3 sequences, around 27% appearing once. The same data also went into a second study, on T cells of mothers and their children.

Input material: blood. All receptors come from a boy aged 2-9 years in good health. The CDR3 runs from the conserved cysteine through the conserved F or W. The D gene is left open where the match is weak. Some rows mark clone size as missing; the rest say once, few, many or name a class of expanded clone.

V gene	J gene	D gene	clone size	CDR3 DNA	CDR3 protein
TRBV12-3/TRBV12-4	TRBJ2-7	NA	NA	TGTGCCAGCAGTTTCGGCACCTACTACGAGCAGTACTTC	CASSFGTYYEQYF
TRBV20-1	TRBJ2-7	TRBD1	NA	TGCAGTGCTAGGCCAGACAGGGTGGCCCCCTACGAGCAGTACTTC	CSARPDRVAPYEQYF
TRBV12-3/TRBV12-4	TRBJ2-7	TRBD2	few	TGTGCCAGCAGTTTCGGATGGGTAGCGGGACCTGCGGGGTACGAGCAGTACTTC	CASSFGWVAGPAGYEQYF
TRBV28	TRBJ2-3	TRBD2	NA	TGTGCCAGCAGTTTTTGGCGGGAGCGCACGGATACGCAGTATTTT	CASSFWRERTDTQYF
TRBV6-6	TRBJ2-7	NA	few	TGTGCCAGCAGTTACGGTCCAGGGCAGTACTTC	CASSYGPGQYF
TRBV2	TRBJ2-5	NA	few	TGTGCCAGCAGTGTGGAACGGGGCCAAGGAGAGACCCAGTACTTC	CASSVERGQGETQYF
TRBV6-1	TRBJ1-2	TRBD1	few	TGTGCCAGCTCCGGACAGGGGGGTACTCTTAACTATGGCTACACCTTC	CASSGQGGTLNYGYTF
TRBV14	TRBJ2-1	NA	NA	TGTGCCAGCAGCCAAAGAAGGTTGGGCAATGAGCAGTTCTTC	CASSQRRLGNEQFF
TRBV12-3/TRBV12-4	TRBJ2-1	TRBD2	NA	TGTGCCAGCAGTTTAAGAGTCGGGGGGAAAAATGAGCAGTTCTTC	CASSLRVGGKNEQFF
TRBV6-1	TRBJ2-2	NA	few	TGTGCCAGCAGTATAGGACACGGCGGGTGGTCCGGGGAGCTGTTTTTT	CASSIGHGGWSGELFF
TRBV20-1	TRBJ2-7	NA	NA	TGCAGTGCTCCTGAAGAGTCAGGGATGTCCTACGAGCAGTACTTC	CSAPEESGMSYEQYF
TRBV24-1	TRBJ1-4	TRBD1	NA	TGTGCCACCAGTGACACAGGGGAGAATGAAAAACTGTTTTTT	CATSDTGENEKLFF
TRBV6-5	TRBJ2-7	TRBD1	NA	TGTGCCAGCAGTTACACCGGGACAGGGGCCTACGAGCAGTACTTC	CASSYTGTGAYEQYF
TRBV4-1	TRBJ2-2	NA	NA	TGCGCCAGCAGCCAAGGGCCGGCTGGCGGGACCGGGGAGCTGTTTTTT	CASSQGPAGGTGELFF
TRBV7-6	TRBJ2-3	TRBD1	NA	TGTGCCAGCAGCTCGACAGGGGTTTACTCAGATACGCAGTATTTT	CASSSTGVYSDTQYF
TRBV6-2/TRBV6-3	TRBJ2-5	NA	NA	TGTGCCAGCAGTTACGAACTGAGAACTAGCACGGCCCAGTACTTC	CASSYELRTSTAQYF
TRBV6-2/TRBV6-3	TRBJ1-4	NA	few	TGTGCCAGCAGTTACAAGGGACCCCAAACAACTAATGAAAAACTGTTTTTT	CASSYKGPQTTNEKLFF
TRBV5-1	TRBJ2-5	TRBD2	few	TGCGCCAGCAGAAAGGCGGGAGGGCCTACAGAGCAGTACTTC	CASRKAGGPTEQYF
TRBV18	TRBJ1-1	TRBD1	NA	TGTGCCAGCTCACCACCGGAGGGGGCGGGGAACACTGAAGCTTTCTTT	CASSPPEGAGNTEAFF
TRBV30	TRBJ2-2	NA	NA	TGTGCCTGGAGTTTTGCAGGCACCACCGGGGAGCTGTTTTTT	CAWSFAGTTGELFF
TRBV4-2	TRBJ2-1	TRBD2	few	TGTGCCAGCAGCCAAGTTTTTAAGGGGCTAGCGGGAGTCAGGAATGAGCAGTTCTTC	CASSQVFKGLAGVRNEQFF
TRBV4-1	TRBJ2-2	TRBD2	NA	TGCGCCAGCAGCCCACTAGCGGTGGAGAACACCGGGGAGCTGTTTTTT	CASSPLAVENTGELFF
TRBV14	TRBJ2-1	TRBD2	few	TGTGCCAGCAGCCTGCCGGGACTAGGGGTTGAGCAGTTCTTC	CASSLPGLGVEQFF
TRBV15	TRBJ2-2	TRBD1	NA	TGTGCCACCAGCAGAGATCTACGGGACAGGGGCTCGAACACCGGGGAGCTGTTTTTT	CATSRDLRDRGSNTGELFF
TRBV2	TRBJ2-4	NA	few	TGTGCCAGCAGTACAGGGACCAAAAACATTCAGTACTTC	CASSTGTKNIQYF
TRBV7-3	TRBJ1-2	NA	NA	TGTGCCAGCAGCGCCTCAGGGAGTGGCCACACCTTC	CASSASGSGHTF
TRBV12-3/TRBV12-4	TRBJ1-5	NA	NA	TGTGCCAGCATGTTTAGGGAAGGGCAGCCCCAGCATTTT	CASMFREGQPQHF
TRBV5-3	TRBJ2-7	NA	NA	TGTGCCAGCAGCCATCCACGGGACACCTCCTACGAGCAGTACTTC	CASSHPRDTSYEQYF
TRBV7-2	TRBJ1-2	NA	NA	TGTGCCAGTACCAGGCGGGGACCTATCTATGGCTACACCTTC	CASTRRGPIYGYTF
TRBV5-6	TRBJ1-1	NA	few	TGTGCCAGCAGCTTGGCAGGGAAGAACACTGAAGCTTTCTTT	CASSLAGKNTEAFF
TRBV27	TRBJ2-3	NA	once	TGTGCCAGCAGTTTCTGGGGGGCCTTCGGCACAGATACGCAGTATTTT	CASSFWGAFGTDTQYF
TRBV20-1	TRBJ2-7	TRBD1	few	TGCAGTGCCTTAGGGGGCCTACCGTCATACGAGCAGTACTTC	CSALGGLPSYEQYF